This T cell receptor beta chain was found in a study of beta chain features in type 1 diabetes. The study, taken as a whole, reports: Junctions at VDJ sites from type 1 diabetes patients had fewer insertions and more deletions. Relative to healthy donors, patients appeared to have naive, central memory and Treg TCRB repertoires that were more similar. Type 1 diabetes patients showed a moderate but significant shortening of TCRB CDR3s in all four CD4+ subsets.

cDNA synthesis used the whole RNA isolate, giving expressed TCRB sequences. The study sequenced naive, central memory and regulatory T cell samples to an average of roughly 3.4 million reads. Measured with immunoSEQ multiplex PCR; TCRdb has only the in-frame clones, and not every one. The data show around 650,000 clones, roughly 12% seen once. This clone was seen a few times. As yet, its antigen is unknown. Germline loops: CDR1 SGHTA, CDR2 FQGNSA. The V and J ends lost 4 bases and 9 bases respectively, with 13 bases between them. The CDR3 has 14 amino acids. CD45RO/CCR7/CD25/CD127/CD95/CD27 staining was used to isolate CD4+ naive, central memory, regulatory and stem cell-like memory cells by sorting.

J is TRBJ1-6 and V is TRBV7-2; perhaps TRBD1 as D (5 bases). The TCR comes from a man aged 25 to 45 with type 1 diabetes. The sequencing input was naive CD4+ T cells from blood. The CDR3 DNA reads TGTGCCAGCAGCTCCTCGGGCAGGGTTTCACCCCTCCACTTT. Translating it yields CASSSSGRVSPLHF.